This TCR beta chain was sequenced in a study of cytomegalovirus exposure and HLA in healthy donors. Deletions cut 1 base from V and 5 bases from J, with 14 bases between. CDR1 is MGHDK and CDR2 is SYGVNS in the germline V gene. This CDR3 has 15 amino acids. Findings and limits, study-wide: Differences between HLA loci emerged in a later analysis of TCR association rates, with DRB1 most and HLA-C fewest.

This PCR relied on a set of 60 Vbeta primers and 13 Jbeta primers. Clones were read by immunoSEQ multiplex PCR, and TCRdb kept only the in-frame ones, dropping some. The sample carries 150,000 to 200,000 clones, approximately 62% recorded once. Comments on this clone: As yet, its antigen is unknown.

The clonotype comes from a man aged 45 to 65 in good health and CMV-seronegative. The chain links TRBV25-1 to TRBJ1-1; TRBD1 might be the D (6 bases). The material sequenced was PBMCs. CDR3 protein: CASSESAPGDTEAFF. The CDR3 DNA sequence: TGTGCCAGCAGTGAATCGGCCCCAGGGGATACTGAAGCTTTCTTT.